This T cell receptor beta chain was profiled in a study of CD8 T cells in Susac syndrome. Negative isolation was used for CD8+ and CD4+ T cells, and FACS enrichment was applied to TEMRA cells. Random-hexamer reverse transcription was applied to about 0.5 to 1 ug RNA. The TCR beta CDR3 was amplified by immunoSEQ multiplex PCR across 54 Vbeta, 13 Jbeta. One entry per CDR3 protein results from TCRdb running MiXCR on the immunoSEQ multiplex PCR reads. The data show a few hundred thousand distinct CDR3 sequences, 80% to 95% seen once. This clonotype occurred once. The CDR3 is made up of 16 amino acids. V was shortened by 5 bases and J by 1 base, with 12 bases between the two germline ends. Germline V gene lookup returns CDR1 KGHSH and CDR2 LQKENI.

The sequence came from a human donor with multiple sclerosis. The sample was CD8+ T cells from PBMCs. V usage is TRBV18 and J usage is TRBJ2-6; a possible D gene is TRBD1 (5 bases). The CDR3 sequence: CASSSYPGSGANVLTF. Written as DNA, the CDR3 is TGTGCCAGCTCATCGTACCCAGGGTCTGGGGCCAACGTCCTGACTTTC.